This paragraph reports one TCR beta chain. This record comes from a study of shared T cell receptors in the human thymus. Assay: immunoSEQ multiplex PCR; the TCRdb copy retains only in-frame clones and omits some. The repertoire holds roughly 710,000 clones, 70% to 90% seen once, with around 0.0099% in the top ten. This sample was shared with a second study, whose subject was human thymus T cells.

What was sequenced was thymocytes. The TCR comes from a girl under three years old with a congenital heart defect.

CDR3 amino acids: CASSPKIRDTNYEQYF. The DNA of the CDR3 is TGTGCCAGCAGCCCGAAGATAAGGGACACCAACTACGAGCAGTACTTC. The V gene is TRBV7-2, the J gene TRBJ2-7; weak D call: TRBD1 (6 bases). CDR1 is SGHTA, CDR2 FQGNSA, per germline. CDR3 length: 16 amino acids. V lost 5 bases and J lost 3, with 20 bases in between.